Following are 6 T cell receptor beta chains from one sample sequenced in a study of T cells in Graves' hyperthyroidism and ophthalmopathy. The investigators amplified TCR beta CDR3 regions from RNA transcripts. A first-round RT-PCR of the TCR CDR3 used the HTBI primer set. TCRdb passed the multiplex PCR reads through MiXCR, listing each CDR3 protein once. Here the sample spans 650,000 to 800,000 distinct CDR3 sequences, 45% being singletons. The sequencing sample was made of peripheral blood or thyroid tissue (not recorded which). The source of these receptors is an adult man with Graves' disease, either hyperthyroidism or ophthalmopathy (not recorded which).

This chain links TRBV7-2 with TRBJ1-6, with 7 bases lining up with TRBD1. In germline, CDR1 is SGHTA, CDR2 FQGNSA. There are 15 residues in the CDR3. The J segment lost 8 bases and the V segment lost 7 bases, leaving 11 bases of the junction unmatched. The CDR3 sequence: CASTRTTGTDSPLHF. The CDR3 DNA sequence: TGTGCCAGCACCCGAACGACAGGGACGGATTCACCCCTCCACTTT.

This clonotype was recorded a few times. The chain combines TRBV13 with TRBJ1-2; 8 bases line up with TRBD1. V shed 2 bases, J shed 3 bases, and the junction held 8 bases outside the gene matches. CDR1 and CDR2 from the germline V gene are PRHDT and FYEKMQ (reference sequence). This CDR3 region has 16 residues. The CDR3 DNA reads TGTGCCAGCAGCTTACCTGAGGACAGGGCGCACTATGGCTACACCTTC. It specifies CASSLPEDRAHYGYTF.

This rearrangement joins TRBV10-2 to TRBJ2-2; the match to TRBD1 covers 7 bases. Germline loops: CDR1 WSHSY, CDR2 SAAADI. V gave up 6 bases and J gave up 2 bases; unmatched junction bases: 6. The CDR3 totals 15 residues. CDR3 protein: CASRPRQGNTGELFF. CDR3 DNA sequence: TGCGCCAGCAGACCACGACAGGGCAACACCGGGGAGCTGTTTTTT.

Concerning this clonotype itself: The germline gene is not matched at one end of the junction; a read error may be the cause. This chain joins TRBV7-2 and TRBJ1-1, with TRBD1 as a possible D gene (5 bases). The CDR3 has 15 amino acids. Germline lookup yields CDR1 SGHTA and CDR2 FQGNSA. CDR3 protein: CASSQPDTSNTEAFF. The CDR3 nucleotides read TGCGCCAGCAGCCAGCCGGACACATCGAACACTGAAGCTTTCTTT.

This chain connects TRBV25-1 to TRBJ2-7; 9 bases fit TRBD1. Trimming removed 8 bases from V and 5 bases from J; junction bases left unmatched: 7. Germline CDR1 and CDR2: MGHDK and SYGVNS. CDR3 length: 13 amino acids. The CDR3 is CASGGQGRDEQYF. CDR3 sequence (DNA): TGTGCCAGCGGGGGACAGGGTCGAGACGAGCAGTACTTC.

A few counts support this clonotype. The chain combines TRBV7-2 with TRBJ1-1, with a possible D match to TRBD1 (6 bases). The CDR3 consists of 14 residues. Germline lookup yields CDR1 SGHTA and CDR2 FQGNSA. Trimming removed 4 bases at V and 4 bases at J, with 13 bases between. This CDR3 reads CASSYKGGGTEAFF. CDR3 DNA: TGTGCCAGCAGCTACAAAGGGGGGGGCACTGAAGCTTTCTTT.